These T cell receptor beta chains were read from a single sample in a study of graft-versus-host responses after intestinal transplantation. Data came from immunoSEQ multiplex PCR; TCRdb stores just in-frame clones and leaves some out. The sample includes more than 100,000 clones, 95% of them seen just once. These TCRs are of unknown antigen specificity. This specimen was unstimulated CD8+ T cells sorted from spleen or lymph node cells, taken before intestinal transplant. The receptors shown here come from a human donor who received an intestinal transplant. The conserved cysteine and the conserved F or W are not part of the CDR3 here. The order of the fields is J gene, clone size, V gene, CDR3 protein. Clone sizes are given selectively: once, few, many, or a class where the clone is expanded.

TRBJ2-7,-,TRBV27,ASTGTGGREQY
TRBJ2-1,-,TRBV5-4,ASSFGKRPYNEQF
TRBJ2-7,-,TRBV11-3,ASSLDRAQLD
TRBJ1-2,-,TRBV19,ASTPLPGGGGGYT
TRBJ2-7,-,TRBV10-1,ASSETRADEQY
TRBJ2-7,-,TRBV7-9,ASSLDPAPYEQY
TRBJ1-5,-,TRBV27,ASSFGKGNNQPQH
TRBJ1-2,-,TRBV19,ASSMTPAGADYGYT
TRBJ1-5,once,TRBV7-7,ASSFWGTGRRYSNQPQH
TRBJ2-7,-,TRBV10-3,AIKGQGAIYEQY
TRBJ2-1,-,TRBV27,ASSLSPGAHNEQF
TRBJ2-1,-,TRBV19,ASSLSSYNEQF
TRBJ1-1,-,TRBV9,ASSVVPGTTEAF
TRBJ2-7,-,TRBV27,ASGRQGLYEQY
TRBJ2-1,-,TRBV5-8,ASSPDGTYNEQF
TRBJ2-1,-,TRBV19,ASSITGNEQF
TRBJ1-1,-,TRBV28,ASSFPSPHMARAENTEAF
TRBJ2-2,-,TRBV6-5,ASSWKGTSGTGELF
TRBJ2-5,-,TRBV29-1,SVRGLIGQGEEETQY
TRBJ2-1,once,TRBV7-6,ASSYSGTAHNEQF
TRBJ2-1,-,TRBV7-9,ASSSRTTRYYNEQF
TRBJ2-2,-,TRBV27,ASSSSSGRVANTGELF
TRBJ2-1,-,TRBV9,ASSGSGLAWNEQF
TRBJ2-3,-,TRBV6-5,ASTVRDTQY
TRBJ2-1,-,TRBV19,ASSMGTSSYNEQF